These 4 T cell receptor beta chains share one sample of origin, sequenced in a study of T cell changes during pregnancy in multiple sclerosis. Profiled with immunoSEQ multiplex PCR; TCRdb holds only in-frame clones, not every one. The sample lists under 20,000 clones; over 75% were seen once. The sample here was CD8+ T cells from peripheral blood mononuclear cells, taken after pregnancy. Receptor source: a female donor with multiple sclerosis, enrolled in a pregnancy study.

The V gene is TRBV5-6, the J gene TRBJ2-7; 8 nucleotides match TRBD1. The CDR3 sequence is 14 residues long. Unmatched junction bases numbered 4, after V lost 3 bases and J lost 2 bases. CDR1 and CDR2 (germline): SGHDT, YYEEEE. The CDR3 DNA follows: TGTGCCAGCAGCTCGGGACAGGTTACCTACGAGCAGTACTTC. As protein: CASSSGQVTYEQYF.

The J gene is TRBJ2-4, the V gene TRBV19; possibly TRBD2 for D (6 bases). The germline gives CDR1 LNHDA, CDR2 SQIVND (reference sequence). V dropped 3 bases and J dropped 1 base, with 10 bases sitting between them. CDR3 length equals 15 residues. For the CDR3, the DNA is TGTGCCAGTAGTATCTCTGGAGGGGCCAAAAACATTCAGTACTTC. This sequence encodes CASSISGGAKNIQYF.

Only a few counts were recorded for this clone. The chain links TRBV5-6 to TRBJ2-3; D not certain. The V end lost 0 bases, the J end lost 2 bases, and 13 bases lay between the germline ends. This CDR3 contains 16 residues. Per germline, CDR1 SGHDT and CDR2 YYEEEE. As DNA, the CDR3 is TGTGCCAGCAGCTTGGTTTCAGCGCGGTACACAGATACGCAGTATTTT. It encodes CASSLVSARYTDTQYF.

This clone is judged medium-sized (0.01 to 0.1%). This chain joins TRBV11-2 and TRBJ1-3, with a tentative D call TRBD1 (5 bases). The V gene's germline CDR1 is SGHAT and CDR2 FQNNGV. V gave up 3 bases and J gave up 8 bases, with 11 bases separating them. The CDR3 is made up of 13 amino acids. The CDR3 DNA follows: TGTGCCAGCAGCTTGATCAGGGTGGACACCATATATTTT. Translation gives CASSLIRVDTIYF.